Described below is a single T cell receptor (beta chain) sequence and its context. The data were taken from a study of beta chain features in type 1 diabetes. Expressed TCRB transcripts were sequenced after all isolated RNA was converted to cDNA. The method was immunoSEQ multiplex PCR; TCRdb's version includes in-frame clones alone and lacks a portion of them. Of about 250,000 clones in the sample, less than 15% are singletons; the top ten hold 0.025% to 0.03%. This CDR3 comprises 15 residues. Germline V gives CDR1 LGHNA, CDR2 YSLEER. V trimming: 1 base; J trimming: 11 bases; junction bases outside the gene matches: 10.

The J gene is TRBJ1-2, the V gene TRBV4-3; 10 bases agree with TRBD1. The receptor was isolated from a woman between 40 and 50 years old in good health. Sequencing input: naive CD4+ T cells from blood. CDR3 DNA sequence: TGCGCCAGCAGCCAAGGCGGAAGACAGGGGGCAGGGTACACCTTC. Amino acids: CASSQGGRQGAGYTF.